This TCR beta chain stems from a study of beta chain features in type 1 diabetes. Findings and caveats of the study: Among all four CD4+ subsets, Type 1 diabetes patients had TCRB CDR3s that were moderately but significantly shorter. VDJ junctions from type 1 diabetes patients carried fewer insertions and larger deletions. In the patient group, naive, central memory and Treg TCRB repertoires seemed more alike than in the healthy donor group.

The CDR3 totals 15 residues. The V gene's germline CDR1 is KGHSH and CDR2 LQKENI. Trimming pared 8 bases from V and 2 bases from J, leaving 15 bases between. Expressed TCRB transcripts were sequenced because the entire RNA isolate underwent reverse transcription. Profiling relied on immunoSEQ multiplex PCR, and the TCRdb table lists in-frame clones only, not all of them. The table records 120,000 to 150,000 clones, about 9.4% of them present only once. Turning to this clone: Its target is unknown.

Sequencing was performed on naive CD4+ T cells from blood. The TCR was taken from a man younger than 30 in good health. The genes are TRBV18 and TRBJ2-2; D is possibly TRBD2 (5 bases). CDR3 bases: TGTGCCAGCACGAGTACGACGGGAAACACCGGGGAGCTGTTTTTT. It is translated as CASTSTTGNTGELFF.